This T cell receptor (beta chain) originates from a study of T cell responses to AZD1222 COVID-19 vaccine. V was pared by 0 bases and J by 5 bases, with 14 bases between. Germline V gives CDR1 SGHNT, CDR2 YYREEE (reference sequence). The CDR3 is 15 amino acids. Libraries were prepared by immunoSEQ multiplex PCR; TCRdb keeps only in-frame clonotypes and omits some of them. The sample consists of under 140,000 clones, roughly 92% of them appearing once. Points on this clone: Its antigen is currently unknown.

Regarding the study as a whole: Just a handful of AZD1222 recipients tested seropositive at baseline.

The V and J genes are TRBV5-4 and TRBJ2-5, with TRBD1 as a possible D gene (6 bases). This sequence was found in an adult who received the AZD1222 COVID-19 vaccine. The sample consisted of peripheral blood, taken 28 days after the second AZD1222 dose. CDR3 DNA sequence: TGTGCCAGCAGCTTGGGGGGACAAACCTGGGAGACCCAGTACTTC. It codes for CASSLGGQTWETQYF.